In its sample, the clone carrying this T cell receptor (beta chain) was seen a few times. What it binds is unknown. The data derive from a study of T-cell memory formation after mild COVID-19. General study points: Chiefly within CM and EM were the contracting CD4+ clones; CD8+ ones were within EMRA. Memory sampled before infection contained some responding clones, suggesting cross-reactive memory joined.

TCRdb reprocessed the 5' RACE reads with MiXCR, giving one entry per CDR3 protein. Among 550,000 to 600,000 distinct CDR3 sequences listed, about 22% were seen once. Germline CDR1 is SQVTM and CDR2 is ANQGSEA. The ends were cut back, 7 bases at V and 1 base at J, with 9 bases in the middle. The length of the CDR3 is 12 residues. The chain carries TRBV29-1 and TRBJ2-3; D unclear. This TCR came from an adult woman who had mild COVID-19 (a few samples of this study predate the infection). Cell type and time point are not known. Sequences were obtained from PBMCs or a T cell subset sorted from them (not recorded which). DNA of the CDR3: TGCAGCGCCAGGATCGGCACAGATACGCAGTATTTT. Translated: CSARIGTDTQYF.